This TCR beta chain stems from a study of T cell repertoires in cytomegalovirus infection. As for the study in general: In the study, CMV epitopes included recently identified HLA-C-restricted and well-studied HLA-B-restricted ones.

To note about this clonotype: Its antigen is not known.

The germline gives CDR1 GTSNPN, CDR2 SVGIG (reference sequence). With V trimmed by 4 bases and J by 2 bases, 8 bases remained unmatched. The CDR3 is 15 amino acids. From the reads, TCRdb called clonotypes with MiXCR, one entry per CDR3 protein. This table holds under 350,000 distinct CDR3 sequences, under 25% found once. The V call is TRBV30, the J call TRBJ2-5; TRBD1 aligns across 9 bases. The sample here was cultured PBMCs, taken from culture after CMV antigen stimulation. The sequence was obtained from a human donor in good health (CMV status not recorded). Some clones in this sample may be carry-over from other donors' samples. CDR3 coding DNA: TGTGCCTGGAACCCGGGACAGGGACAGCAAGAGACCCAGTACTTC. Protein sequence: CAWNPGQGQQETQYF.